These T cell receptor beta chains were read from a single sample in a study of blood T cell repertoires in COVID-19. Clones were sequenced by immunoSEQ multiplex PCR, and TCRdb holds only the in-frame ones, with some missing. Among hundreds of thousands of clones listed, around 89% were seen once. Sequencing was done on a sample of peripheral blood. These receptor sequences come from a woman between 18 and 30 years old with acute or convalescent COVID-19. The CDR3 runs from the conserved cysteine through the conserved F or W. A D gene is named only where the DNA matches it firmly. Not all rows give a size; the values are once, few, many and, for expanded clones, a class.

D	V	size	length	J	CDR3	DNA
-	TRBV6-4	-	14	TRBJ2-7	CASSDCKLTYEQYF	TGTGCCAGCAGTGACTGCAAGCTAACCTACGAGCAGTACTTC
TRBD1	TRBV5-6	-	14	TRBJ1-1	CASSQGQGATEAFF	TGTGCCAGCAGCCAAGGACAGGGGGCCACTGAAGCTTTCTTT
TRBD1	TRBV6-1	-	14	TRBJ1-6	CASSEGQGASPLHF	TGTGCCAGCAGTGAGGGACAGGGGGCTTCACCCCTCCACTTT
-	TRBV13	few	12	TRBJ2-2	CASSFVAGELFF	TGTGCCAGCAGCTTCGTAGCCGGGGAGCTGTTTTTT
TRBD2	TRBV7-2	-	15	TRBJ2-1	CASSLRTSGANEQFF	TGTGCCAGCAGCTTGAGGACTAGCGGGGCCAATGAGCAGTTCTTC
TRBD1	TRBV2	-	15	TRBJ1-2	CASSSGTGYVYGYTF	TGTGCCAGCAGTTCCGGGACAGGGTATGTCTATGGCTACACCTTC
-	TRBV11-2	once	15	TRBJ2-7	CASSLGSGLFYEQYF	TGTGCCAGCAGCTTAGGGAGCGGGTTATTCTACGAGCAGTACTTC
TRBD2	TRBV15	-	13	TRBJ2-5	CATRAGGQETQYF	TGTGCCACCAGAGCGGGGGGACAAGAGACCCAGTACTTC
-	TRBV18	-	16	TRBJ1-4	CASSLREDRFNEKLFF	TGTGCCAGCTCATTGAGAGAAGACAGATTTAATGAAAAACTGTTTTTT
-	TRBV7-9	-	13	TRBJ2-7	CASGANELSEQYF	TGTGCCAGTGGAGCAAACGAACTAAGTGAGCAGTACTTC
TRBD1	TRBV27	once	15	TRBJ2-7	CASRDPGTGLYEQYF	TGTGCCAGCAGAGACCCCGGGACAGGGCTCTACGAGCAGTACTTC
TRBD1	TRBV18	once	16	TRBJ2-1	CASSPPGQGLYNEQFF	TGTGCCAGCTCACCACCCGGACAGGGCCTATACAATGAGCAGTTCTTC
-	TRBV27	-	13	TRBJ1-2	CASRGEPWSGYTF	TGTGCCTCCCGGGGGGAGCCTTGGAGTGGCTACACCTTC
-	TRBV30	-	13	TRBJ1-1	CAWALTRDTEAFF	TGTGCCTGGGCCCTCACACGGGACACTGAAGCTTTCTTT
-	TRBV3-1/TRBV3-2	-	16	TRBJ1-2	CASSLYPDSGWYGYTF	TGTGCCAGCAGCCTCTACCCGGACAGCGGTTGGTATGGCTACACCTTC
-	TRBV14	-	14	TRBJ2-7	CASSQGRNYYEQYF	TGTGCCAGCAGCCAAGGCAGGAATTACTACGAGCAGTACTTC
-	TRBV6-5	-	16	TRBJ1-1	CASSYYRVRMNTEAFF	TGTGCCAGCAGTTACTACAGGGTTAGGATGAACACTGAAGCTTTCTTT
-	TRBV21-1	once	13	TRBJ1-1	CASSRIADTEAFF	TGTGCCAGCAGCAGGATAGCGGACACTGAAGCTTTCTTT
-	TRBV14	-	16	TRBJ1-1	CASSPPLGDMNTEAFF	TGTGCCAGCAGCCCCCCTCTTGGGGACATGAACACTGAAGCTTTCTTT
TRBD1	TRBV2	-	15	TRBJ1-2	CASSDGTDPNYGYTF	TGTGCCAGCAGTGATGGGACAGACCCTAACTATGGCTACACCTTC
-	TRBV7-6	-	14	TRBJ2-3	CASSLAQAPDTQYF	TGTGCCAGCAGCTTAGCGCAGGCTCCAGATACGCAGTATTTT
-	TRBV5-1	-	18	TRBJ2-2	CASSLAYARSAGTGELFF	TGCGCCAGCAGCTTGGCCTACGCGAGGTCGGCGGGCACCGGGGAGCTGTTTTTT
-	TRBV6-1	-	16	TRBJ1-2	CASSEALRMGGRGYTF	TGTGCCAGCAGTGAAGCGCTTCGTATGGGGGGAAGAGGCTACACCTTC
-	TRBV11-2	once	15	TRBJ2-2	CASSLAQGYTGELFF	TGTGCCAGCAGCTTAGCGCAGGGGTACACCGGGGAGCTGTTTTTT
-	TRBV12-3/TRBV12-4	-	12	TRBJ1-2	CASRIGVYGYTF	TGTGCCAGCCGGATCGGGGTCTATGGCTACACCTTC
-	TRBV9	-	15	TRBJ1-2	CASSVGSRANYGYTF	TGTGCCAGCAGCGTAGGGAGCAGGGCTAACTATGGCTACACCTTC
TRBD1	TRBV19	few	14	TRBJ2-3	CASKQGARADTQYF	TGTGCCAGTAAACAGGGGGCTCGTGCAGATACGCAGTATTTT